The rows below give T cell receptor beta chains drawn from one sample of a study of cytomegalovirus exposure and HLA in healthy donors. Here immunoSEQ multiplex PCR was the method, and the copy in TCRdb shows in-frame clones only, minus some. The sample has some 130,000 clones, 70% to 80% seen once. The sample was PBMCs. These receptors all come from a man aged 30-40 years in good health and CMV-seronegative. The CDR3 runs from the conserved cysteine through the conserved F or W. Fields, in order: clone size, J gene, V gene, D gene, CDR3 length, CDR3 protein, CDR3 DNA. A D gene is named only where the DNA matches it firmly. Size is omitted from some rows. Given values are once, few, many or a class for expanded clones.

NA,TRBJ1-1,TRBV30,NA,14,CAWSRQAVNTEAFF,TGTGCCTGGAGTAGACAGGCCGTGAACACTGAAGCTTTCTTT
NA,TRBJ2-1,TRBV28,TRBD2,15,CASSPLGTSTSEQFF,TGTGCCAGCAGTCCTCTTGGGACTAGCACGAGTGAGCAGTTCTTC
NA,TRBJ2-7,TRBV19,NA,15,CASSFGSGGTYEQYF,TGTGCCAGTAGTTTCGGGAGCGGAGGGACCTACGAGCAGTACTTC
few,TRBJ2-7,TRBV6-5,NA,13,CASSYSYSYEQYF,TGTGCCAGCAGTTACTCATACTCCTACGAGCAGTACTTC
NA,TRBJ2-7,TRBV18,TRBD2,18,CASSGTGLAALGAYEQYF,TGTGCCAGCTCGGGGACCGGACTAGCGGCTCTAGGGGCCTACGAGCAGTACTTC
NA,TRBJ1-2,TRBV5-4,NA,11,CASGQGLSYTF,TGTGCCAGCGGGCAAGGTTTGAGCTACACCTTC
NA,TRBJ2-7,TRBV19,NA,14,CASSIDPGVYEQYF,TGTGCCAGTAGTATAGATCCGGGAGTCTACGAGCAGTACTTC
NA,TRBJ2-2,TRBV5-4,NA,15,CASSPLHRDPGELFF,TGTGCCAGCAGTCCACTCCACAGGGACCCGGGGGAGCTGTTTTTT
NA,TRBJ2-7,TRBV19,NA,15,CASSGLGASRAEQYF,TGTGCCAGTAGTGGCCTGGGGGCGTCTCGGGCCGAGCAGTACTTC
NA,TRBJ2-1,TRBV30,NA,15,CAWSKKGTPFDEQFF,TGTGCCTGGAGCAAAAAAGGGACTCCCTTCGATGAGCAGTTCTTC
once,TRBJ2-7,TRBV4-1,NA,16,CASSQDPWQGVYEQYF,TGCGCCAGCAGCCAAGATCCATGGCAGGGCGTCTACGAGCAGTACTTC
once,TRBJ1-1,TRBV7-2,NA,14,CASSPSTANTEAFF,TGTGCCAGCAGCCCGAGTACAGCGAACACTGAAGCTTTCTTT
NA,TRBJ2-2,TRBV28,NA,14,CASSLGGNTGELFF,TGTGCCAGCAGTTTGGGGGGGAACACCGGGGAGCTGTTTTTT
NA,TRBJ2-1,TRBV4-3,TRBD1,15,CASSSGTGHINEQFF,TGCGCCAGCAGCTCCGGGACAGGCCACATCAATGAGCAGTTCTTC
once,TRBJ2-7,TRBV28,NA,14,CASSFFGGSYEQYF,TGTGCCAGCAGTTTTTTTGGGGGGTCCTACGAGCAGTACTTC
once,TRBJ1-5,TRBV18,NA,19,CASPPVTSYAAAGKQPQHF,TGTGCCAGCCCACCGGTCACTAGTTATGCTGCCGCTGGTAAGCAGCCCCAGCATTTT
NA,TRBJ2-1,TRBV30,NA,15,CAWSRSGALYNEQFF,TGTGCCTGGAGCCGATCAGGGGCCCTTTACAATGAGCAGTTCTTC
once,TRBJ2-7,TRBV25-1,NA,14,CASSETGVSYEQYF,TGTGCCAGCAGTGAGACCGGGGTCTCCTACGAGCAGTACTTC
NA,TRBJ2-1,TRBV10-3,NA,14,CAIGEGLVGDEQFF,TGTGCCATCGGCGAGGGACTCGTGGGTGATGAGCAGTTCTTC
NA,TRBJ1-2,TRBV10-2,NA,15,CASSESNVRKHGYTF,TGCGCCAGCAGTGAGTCGAATGTGAGGAAACATGGCTACACCTTC
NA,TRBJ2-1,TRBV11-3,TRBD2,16,CASSLGSLAGVHEQFF,TGTGCCAGCAGCTTAGGGTCGCTAGCGGGAGTACATGAGCAGTTCTTC
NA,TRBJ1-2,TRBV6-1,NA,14,CASSMGEGNYGYTF,TGTGCCAGCAGTATGGGGGAGGGGAACTATGGCTACACCTTC
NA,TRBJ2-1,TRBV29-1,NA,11,CSVGRDNEQFF,TGCAGCGTCGGCCGGGACAATGAGCAGTTCTTC
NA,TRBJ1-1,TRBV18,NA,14,CASSPLTGNTEAFF,TGTGCCAGCTCACCACTGACAGGGAACACTGAAGCTTTCTTT
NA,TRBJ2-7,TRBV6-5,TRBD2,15,CASSYSLAGLYEQYF,TGTGCCAGCAGTTACTCACTAGCGGGACTCTACGAGCAGTACTTC
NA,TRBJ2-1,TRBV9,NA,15,CASSAQEGTYNEQFF,TGTGCCAGCAGTGCCCAGGAGGGCACCTACAATGAGCAGTTCTTC
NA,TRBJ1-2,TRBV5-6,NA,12,CASSLGSYGYTF,TGTGCCAGCAGCTTGGGCAGTTATGGCTACACCTTC
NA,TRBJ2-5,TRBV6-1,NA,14,CASSGPDSQETQYF,TGTGCCAGCAGTGGCCCAGACAGCCAAGAGACCCAGTACTTC
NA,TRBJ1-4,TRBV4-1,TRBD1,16,CASSPVPGTGYEKLFF,TGCGCCAGCAGCCCCGTTCCCGGGACAGGGTATGAAAAACTGTTTTTT
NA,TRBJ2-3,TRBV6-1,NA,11,CALLAVDTQYF,TGTGCCCTGCTGGCGGTGGATACGCAGTATTTT
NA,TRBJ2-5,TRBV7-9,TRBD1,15,CASSRGQGMQETQYF,TGTGCCAGCAGCCGAGGACAGGGGATGCAAGAGACCCAGTACTTC
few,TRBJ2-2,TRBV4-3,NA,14,CASSHGQNTGELFF,TGCGCCAGCAGCCATGGACAGAACACCGGGGAGCTGTTTTTT
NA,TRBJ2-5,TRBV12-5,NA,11,CASARGETQYF,TGTGCTAGTGCCCGCGGGGAGACCCAGTACTTC
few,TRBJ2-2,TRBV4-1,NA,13,CASSRSNSGELFF,TGCGCCAGCAGCCGATCCAACTCCGGGGAGCTGTTTTTT
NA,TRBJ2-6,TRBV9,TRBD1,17,CASSPRTGNLGANVLTF,TGTGCCAGCAGCCCCCGGACAGGGAACCTTGGGGCCAACGTCCTGACTTTC
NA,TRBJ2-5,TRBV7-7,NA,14,CASSLGQGSETQYF,TGTGCTAGCAGCTTAGGTCAGGGATCAGAGACCCAGTACTTC
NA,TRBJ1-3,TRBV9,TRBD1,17,CASSSRDRGYSGNTIYF,TGTGCCAGCAGCTCTCGGGACAGGGGCTACTCTGGAAACACCATATATTTT
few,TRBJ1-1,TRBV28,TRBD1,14,CASSLPGQVTEAFF,TGTGCCAGCAGTTTACCGGGACAGGTAACTGAAGCTTTCTTT
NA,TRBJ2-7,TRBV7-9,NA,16,CSSSLGQRSRNYEQYF,TGTTCCAGCAGCTTAGGCCAGCGGTCCAGAAACTACGAGCAGTACTTC
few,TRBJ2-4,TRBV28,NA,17,CASSKGLGGSDKNIQYF,TGTGCCAGCAGTAAGGGACTCGGGGGTTCGGACAAAAACATTCAGTACTTC
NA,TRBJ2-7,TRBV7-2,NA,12,CASSLGRGEQYF,TGTGCCAGCAGCTTAGGGAGGGGCGAGCAGTACTTC
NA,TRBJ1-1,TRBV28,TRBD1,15,CASSLGTGEDTEAFF,TGTGCCAGCAGTTTAGGAACAGGGGAAGATACTGAAGCTTTCTTT
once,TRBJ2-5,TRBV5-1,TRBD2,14,CASSILADKGEQYF,TGCGCCAGCAGCATTCTAGCGGATAAAGGGGAGCAGTACTTC
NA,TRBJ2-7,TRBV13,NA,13,CASTLGGGYEQYF,TGTGCCAGCACCCTAGGGGGGGGCTACGAGCAGTACTTC
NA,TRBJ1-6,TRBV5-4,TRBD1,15,CASSSQFNRGSPLHF,TGTGCCAGCAGCTCACAATTTAACAGGGGTTCACCCCTCCACTTT
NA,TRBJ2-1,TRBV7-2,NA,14,CASSLALGVNEQFF,TGTGCCAGCAGCTTAGCGCTAGGAGTCAATGAGCAGTTCTTC
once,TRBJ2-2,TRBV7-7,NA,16,CASSTGIGLNTGELFF,TGTGCTAGCAGCACAGGGATCGGATTGAACACCGGGGAGCTGTTTTTT
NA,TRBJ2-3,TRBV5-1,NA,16,CASSLGERVTTDTQYF,TGCGCCAGCAGCTTGGGGGAGCGGGTTACCACAGATACGCAGTATTTT
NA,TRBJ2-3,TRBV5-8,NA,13,CASSLAQVSTQYF,TGTGCCAGCAGCTTAGCACAGGTATCTACGCAGTATTTT
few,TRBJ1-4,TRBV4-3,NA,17,CASSQVISTMNNEKLFF,TGCGCCAGCAGCCAAGTTATATCAACTATGAACAATGAAAAACTGTTTTTT
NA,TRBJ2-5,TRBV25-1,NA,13,CASSETSFGTQYF,TGTGCCAGCAGTGAAACTAGCTTTGGGACCCAGTACTTC
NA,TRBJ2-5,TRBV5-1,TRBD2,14,CASRTSGFQETQYF,TGCGCCAGCCGGACTAGCGGGTTCCAAGAGACCCAGTACTTC
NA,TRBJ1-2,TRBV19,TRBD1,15,CASNDRGVGNYGYTF,TGTGCCAGTAATGACAGGGGTGTGGGTAACTATGGCTACACCTTC
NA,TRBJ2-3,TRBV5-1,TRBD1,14,CASSTGQGTDTQYF,TGCGCCAGCAGCACGGGACAGGGGACAGATACGCAGTATTTT
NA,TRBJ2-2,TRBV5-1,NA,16,CASKFGGGPNTGELFF,TGCGCCAGCAAGTTTGGGGGAGGCCCGAACACCGGGGAGCTGTTTTTT